Sequencing of this TCR beta chain was carried out in a study of long-term antiretroviral therapy in people with HIV. Samples held 1-10 million cryopreserved PBMC before DNA extraction. About this clone itself: Antigen unknown.

Study results and caveats: ART was followed by higher diversity that remained below transplant donor controls. Drawn between about 2004 and 2018, the blood was possibly obtained under older ART regimens.

They ran version v3.0 of the immunoSEQ assay at survey level. Sequencing was performed with immunoSEQ multiplex PCR; in TCRdb, only in-frame clones are kept and a portion is missing. The sample consists of fewer than 30,000 clones, 85% to 90% of them appearing once. The V end lost 4 bases, the J end lost 4 bases, and 11 bases lay between the germline ends. CDR1 is GTSNPN, CDR2 SVGIG, per germline (reference sequence). This CDR3 has 13 residues. This TCR derives from a young man with HIV. This chain joins TRBV30 and TRBJ2-1, with D hard to call. The sequencing used unsorted PBMCs, collected more than 4.3 years after starting antiretroviral therapy. The CDR3 here is CAWTSTEYNEQFF. Written as DNA, the CDR3 is TGTGCCTGGACTTCTACAGAATACAATGAGCAGTTCTTC. The variable domain in full, with the rest retrieved from reference TRBV30 and TRBJ2-1, is SQTIHQWPATLVQPVGSPLSLECTVEGTSNPNLYWYRQAAGRGLQLLFYSVGIGQISSEVPQNLSASRPQDRQFILSSKKLLLSDSGFYLCAWTSTEYNEQFFGPGTRLTVL.